A single T cell receptor (beta chain) is shown here with its context. Its specificity is unknown. A clone one base away is much larger, so this may be a read error. V shed 0 bases and J 0 bases; nucleotides not matched to a gene: 6. The CDR3 covers 17 residues. Looked up from germline, CDR1 is MNHEY and CDR2 is SVGEGT. The data were obtained in a study of prognosis after radiotherapy for stage I lung cancer. For the study at large: Enrolled patients comprised about 14 with newly diagnosed primary stage I lung tumors and several with oligometastatic NSCLC after surgical resection of the primary tumor.

Amplicons of TCR beta CDR3 were generated from genomic DNA by two-round multiplex PCR. Specific primers for each TRBV and TRBJ gene were what first-round PCR used. TCRdb analysed the multiplex PCR reads with MiXCR anew, one entry per CDR3 protein. This table holds tens of thousands of distinct CDR3 sequences, 31% found once. Peripheral blood, in approximately 5.4-milliliter volumes, was drawn at each of two time points. Study-level findings and limits: A difference in TRBV and TRBJ gene usage was reportedly seen between patients with and without metastases.

V usage is TRBV6-2 or TRBV6-3 and J usage is TRBJ2-7, with TRBD2 matching over 9 bases. The sample in question was PBMCs, obtained before or after stereotactic body radiation therapy (not recorded which). The sequence derives from a donor aged 50 or older with non-small cell lung cancer. This CDR3 is CASSYSRDSGSSYEQYF. CDR3 in DNA: TGTGCCAGCAGTTACTCGCGGGATAGCGGGAGCTCCTACGAGCAGTACTTC.